Sequencing of this T cell receptor (beta chain) was carried out in a study of blood T cell repertoires in COVID-19. Turning to the study itself: From the United States, Italy and Spain came samples of acute and convalescent COVID-19.

Looked up from germline, CDR1 is LGHNA and CDR2 is YSLEER. This CDR3 has 16 residues. The V gene end was trimmed by 0 bases and the J gene end by 7 bases; junction bases not matched to a gene: 11. Original handling: Nucleated cell number was recorded as an estimate derived from reference gene primer amplification. TCRdb's copy holds only in-frame clones and misses some; the assay was immunoSEQ multiplex PCR. For V, J and clone size, that table is used; D and trimming come from the DNA. Here the sample spans about 16,000 clones, roughly 88% being singletons. Input material: peripheral blood. This TCR came from a human donor in a cohort sampled during active COVID-19. This chain connects TRBV4-3 to TRBJ2-7, with 8 bases that match TRBD2. CDR3 nucleotides: TGCGCCAGCAGCCAAGAAGGGGGGACTAGATCGGGTGAGCAGTACTTC. Its translation: CASSQEGGTRSGEQYF.